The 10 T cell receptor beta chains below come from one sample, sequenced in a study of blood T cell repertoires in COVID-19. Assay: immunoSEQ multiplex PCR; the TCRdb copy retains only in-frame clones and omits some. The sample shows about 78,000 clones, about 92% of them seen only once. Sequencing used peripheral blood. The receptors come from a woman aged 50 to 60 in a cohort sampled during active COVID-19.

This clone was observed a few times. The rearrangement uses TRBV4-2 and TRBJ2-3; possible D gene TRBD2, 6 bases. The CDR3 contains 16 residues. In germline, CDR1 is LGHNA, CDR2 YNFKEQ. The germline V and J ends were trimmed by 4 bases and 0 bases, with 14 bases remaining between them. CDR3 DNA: TGTGCCAGCAGCCCAGAGGACGGGGGAAGCACAGATACGCAGTATTTT. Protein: CASSPEDGGSTDTQYF.

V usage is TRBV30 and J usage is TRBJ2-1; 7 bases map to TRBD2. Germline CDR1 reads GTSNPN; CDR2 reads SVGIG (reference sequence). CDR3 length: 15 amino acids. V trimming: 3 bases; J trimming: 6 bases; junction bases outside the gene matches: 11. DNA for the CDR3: TGTGCCTGGAGCGGGGAGGGGCTTGGAGCCAATGAGCAGTTCTTC. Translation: CAWSGEGLGANEQFF.

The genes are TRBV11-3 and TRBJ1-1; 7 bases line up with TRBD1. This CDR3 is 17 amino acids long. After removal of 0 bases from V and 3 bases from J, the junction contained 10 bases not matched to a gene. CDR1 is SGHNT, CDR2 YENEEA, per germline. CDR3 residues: CASSLEALQGFYTEAFF. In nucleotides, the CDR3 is TGTGCCAGCAGCTTAGAAGCCCTACAGGGGTTTTACACTGAAGCTTTCTTT.

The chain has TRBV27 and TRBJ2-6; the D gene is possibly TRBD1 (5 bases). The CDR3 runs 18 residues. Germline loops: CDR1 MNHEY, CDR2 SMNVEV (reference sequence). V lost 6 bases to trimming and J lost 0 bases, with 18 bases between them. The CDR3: CASSQAPDSYSGANVLTF. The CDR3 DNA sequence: TGTGCCAGCAGCCAAGCCCCAGACAGCTACTCTGGGGCCAACGTCCTGACTTTC.

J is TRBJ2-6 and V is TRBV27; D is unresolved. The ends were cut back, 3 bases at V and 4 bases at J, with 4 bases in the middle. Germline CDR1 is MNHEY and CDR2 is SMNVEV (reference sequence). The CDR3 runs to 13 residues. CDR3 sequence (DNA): TGTGCCAGCAGTTTCTCCGGGGCCAACGTCCTGACTTTC. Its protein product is CASSFSGANVLTF.

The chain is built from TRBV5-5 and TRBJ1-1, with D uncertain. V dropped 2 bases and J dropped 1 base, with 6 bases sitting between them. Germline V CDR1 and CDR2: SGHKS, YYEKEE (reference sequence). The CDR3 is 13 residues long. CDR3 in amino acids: CASSFPGNTEAFF. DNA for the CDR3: TGTGCCAGCAGCTTTCCAGGGAACACTGAAGCTTTCTTT.

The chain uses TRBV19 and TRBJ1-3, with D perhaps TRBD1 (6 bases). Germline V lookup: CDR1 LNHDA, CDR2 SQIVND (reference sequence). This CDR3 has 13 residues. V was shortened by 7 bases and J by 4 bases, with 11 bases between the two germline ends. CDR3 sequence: CASTGTQGNTIYF. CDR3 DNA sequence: TGTGCCAGTACCGGGACACAAGGAAACACCATATATTTT.

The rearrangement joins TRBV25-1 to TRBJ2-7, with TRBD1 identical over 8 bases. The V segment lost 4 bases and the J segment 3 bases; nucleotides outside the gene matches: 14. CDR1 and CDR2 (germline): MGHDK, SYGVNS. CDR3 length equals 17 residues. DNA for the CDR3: TGTGCCAGCAGTGGCGGACAGGGCCGGCCCCACCTCTACGAGCAGTACTTC. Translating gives CASSGGQGRPHLYEQYF.

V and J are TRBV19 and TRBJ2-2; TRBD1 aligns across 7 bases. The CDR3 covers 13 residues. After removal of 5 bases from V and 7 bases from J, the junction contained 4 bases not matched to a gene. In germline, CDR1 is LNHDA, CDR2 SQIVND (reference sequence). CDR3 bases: TGTGCCAGTAGTCCGCAGGGGGACGGGGAGCTGTTTTTT. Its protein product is CASSPQGDGELFF.

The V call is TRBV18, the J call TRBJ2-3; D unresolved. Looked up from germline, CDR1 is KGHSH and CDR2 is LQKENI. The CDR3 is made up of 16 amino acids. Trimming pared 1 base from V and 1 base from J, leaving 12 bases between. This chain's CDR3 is CASSPQEATGTDTQYF. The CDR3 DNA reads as TGTGCCAGCTCACCACAAGAGGCAACGGGCACAGATACGCAGTATTTT.